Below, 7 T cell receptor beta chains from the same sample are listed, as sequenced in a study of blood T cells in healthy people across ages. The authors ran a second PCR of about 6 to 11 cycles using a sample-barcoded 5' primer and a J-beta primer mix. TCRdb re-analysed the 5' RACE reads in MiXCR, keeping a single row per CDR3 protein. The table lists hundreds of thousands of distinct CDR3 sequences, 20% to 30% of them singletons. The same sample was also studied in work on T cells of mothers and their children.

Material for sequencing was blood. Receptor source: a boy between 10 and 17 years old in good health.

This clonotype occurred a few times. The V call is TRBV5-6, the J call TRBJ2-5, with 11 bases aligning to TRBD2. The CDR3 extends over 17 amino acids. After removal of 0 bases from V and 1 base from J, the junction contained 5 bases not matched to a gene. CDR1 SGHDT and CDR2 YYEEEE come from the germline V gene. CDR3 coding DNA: TGTGCCAGCAGCTTGGGGACTAGCGGGCGTATCCAAGAGACCCAGTACTTC. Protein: CASSLGTSGRIQETQYF. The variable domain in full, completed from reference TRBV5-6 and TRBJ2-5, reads DAGVTQSPTHLIKTRGQQVTLRCSPKSGHDTVSWYQQALGQGPQFIFQYYEEEERQRGNFPDRFSGHQFPNYSSELNVNALLLGDSALYLCASSLGTSGRIQETQYFGPGTRLLVL.

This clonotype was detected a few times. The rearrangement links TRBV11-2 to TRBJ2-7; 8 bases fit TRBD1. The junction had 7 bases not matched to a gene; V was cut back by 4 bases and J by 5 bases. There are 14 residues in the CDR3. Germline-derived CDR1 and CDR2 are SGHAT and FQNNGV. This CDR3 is CASSSRGLTDEQYF. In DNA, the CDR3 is TGTGCCAGCAGCTCCAGGGGGCTGACAGACGAGCAGTACTTC. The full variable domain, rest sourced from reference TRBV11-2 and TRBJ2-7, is EAGVAQSPRYKIIEKRQSVAFWCNPISGHATLYWYQQILGQGPKLLIQFQNNGVVDDSQLPKDRFSAERLKGVDSTLKIQPAKLEDSAVYLCASSSRGLTDEQYFGPGTRLTVT.

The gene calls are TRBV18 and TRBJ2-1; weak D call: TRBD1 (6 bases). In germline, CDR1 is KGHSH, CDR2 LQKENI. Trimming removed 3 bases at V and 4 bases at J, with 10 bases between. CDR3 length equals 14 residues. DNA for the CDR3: TGTGCCAGCTCACCGCTCGACAGGTACAATGAGCAGTTCTTC. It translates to CASSPLDRYNEQFF.

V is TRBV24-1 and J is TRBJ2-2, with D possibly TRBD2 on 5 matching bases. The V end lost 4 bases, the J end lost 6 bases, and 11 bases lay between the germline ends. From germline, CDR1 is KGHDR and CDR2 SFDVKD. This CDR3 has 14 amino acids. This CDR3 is CATSDMRAAGELFF. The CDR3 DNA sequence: TGTGCCACCAGTGACATGAGGGCCGCCGGGGAGCTGTTTTTT.

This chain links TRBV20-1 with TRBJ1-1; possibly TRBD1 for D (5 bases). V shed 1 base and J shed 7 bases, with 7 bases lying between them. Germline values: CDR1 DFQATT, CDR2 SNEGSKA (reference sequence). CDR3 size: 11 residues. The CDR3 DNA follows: TGCAGTGCTAGAGTGGGGGGTGAAGCTTTCTTT. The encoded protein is CSARVGGEAFF.

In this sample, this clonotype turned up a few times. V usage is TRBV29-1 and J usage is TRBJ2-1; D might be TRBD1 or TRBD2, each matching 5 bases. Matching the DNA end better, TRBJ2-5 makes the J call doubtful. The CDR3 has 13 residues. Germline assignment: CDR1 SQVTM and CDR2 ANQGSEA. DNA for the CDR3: TGCAGCGTTGGAGGGACCCCAATGGGGACCCAGTACTTC. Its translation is CSVGGTPMGTQYF.

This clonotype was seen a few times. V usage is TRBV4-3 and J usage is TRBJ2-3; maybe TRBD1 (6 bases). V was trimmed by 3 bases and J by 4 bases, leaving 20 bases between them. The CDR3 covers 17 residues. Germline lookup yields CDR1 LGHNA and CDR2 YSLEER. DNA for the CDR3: TGCGCCAGCAGCCAGGAACTTCCAGGGGCTGGGGCAGATACGCAGTATTTT. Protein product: CASSQELPGAGADTQYF.